The source of this T cell receptor beta chain is a study of cytomegalovirus exposure and HLA in healthy donors. The sample holds a few counts of this clone. Its matching antigen is unknown. Only in-frame clones appear in the TCRdb table, and some are missing; sequencing was by immunoSEQ multiplex PCR. The table has roughly 76,000 clones, nearly 95% seen once; the top ten hold around 1.5%. General study points: Rare sequences made up most TCRs, while some public TCRs were found in many donors.

Unmatched junction bases numbered 7, after V lost 2 bases and J lost 9 bases. The germline V gene has CDR1 SGHRS and CDR2 YFSETQ. CDR3 length: 14 residues. Input material: PBMCs. This clonotype originated in a man aged 18 to 29 in good health and CMV-seropositive. The J gene is TRBJ1-2, the V gene TRBV5-1; 10 bases are a match to TRBD1. The CDR3 spells CASSFIGTGDSYTF. The CDR3, as DNA: TGCGCCAGCAGCTTCATCGGGACAGGGGACAGCTACACCTTC.